Listed here are 30 T cell receptor beta chains from one sample, sequenced in a study of control samples from healthy donors and cancer patients (dated by TCRdb to the early 2020s). The library was made by the immunoSEQ multiplex PCR assay. TCRdb mirrors the immuneACCESS table, restricted to in-frame sequences. Some clones are absent from its copies; in checked studies, under half trace to an unresolved V gene, and the reason for the others is unknown. The sample table shows fewer than 500,000 clones, and approximately 90% are seen once. 6% to 7% of the sample is in the top ten clones. The sequencing input was PBMCs. The receptors were sampled from a man aged 35-49 years with head and neck cancer.

This rearrangement joins TRBV24-1 to TRBJ2-6, with D uncertain. Germline V lookup: CDR1 KGHDR, CDR2 SFDVKD. This CDR3 spans 18 amino acids. V dropped 2 bases and J dropped 0 bases, with 13 bases sitting between them. The CDR3, as DNA: TGTGCCACCAGTGATTCCCGGGTATCGAACTCTGGGGCCAACGTCCTGACTTTC. It is translated as CATSDSRVSNSGANVLTF.

This chain joins TRBV13 and TRBJ1-5; the D is unclear. V gave up 3 bases and J gave up 2 bases, with 11 bases separating them. CDR1 PRHDT and CDR2 FYEKMQ come from the germline V gene (reference sequence). This CDR3 contains 15 residues. Here the CDR3 DNA reads TGTGCCAGCAGCTTTGGGAGGCTCGGCAATCAGCCCCAGCATTTT. This sequence encodes CASSFGRLGNQPQHF.

The V gene is TRBV11-2, the J gene TRBJ2-7, with 8 positions matching TRBD2. The V gene end was trimmed by 4 bases and the J gene end by 2 bases; junction bases not matched to a gene: 7. The CDR3 loop spans 15 amino acids. The germline V gene has CDR1 SGHAT and CDR2 FQNNGV. The CDR3 region has the DNA TGTGCCAGCAGCTCCCGCGGGGGGCTCCCCTACGAGCAGTACTTC. Translation: CASSSRGGLPYEQYF.

This chain joins TRBV28 and TRBJ2-3; D gene uncertain. V gave up 7 bases and J gave up 4 bases, with 12 bases separating them. Germline V gene lookup returns CDR1 MDHEN and CDR2 SYDVKM. The CDR3 is made up of 13 amino acids. CDR3 residues: CASIGRYPDTQYF. The DNA for the CDR3 is TGTGCCAGCATCGGCAGGTACCCAGATACGCAGTATTTT.

The chain combines TRBV9 with TRBJ1-5; possibly TRBD1 for D (5 bases). V lost 1 base to trimming and J lost 1 base, with 9 bases between them. The germline CDR1 and CDR2 sequences are SGDLS and YYNGEE. CDR3 length: 15 residues. In DNA form, the CDR3 reads TGTGCCAGCAGCGTATCGTGGGGCAGCAATCAGCCCCAGCATTTT. It translates to CASSVSWGSNQPQHF.

The chain couples TRBV20-1 to TRBJ1-1, with 9 bases identical to TRBD1. The V gene end was trimmed by 3 bases and the J gene end by 6 bases; junction bases not matched to a gene: 11. This CDR3 is built from 15 residues. Germline V gene sequence: CDR1 DFQATT, CDR2 SNEGSKA (reference sequence). The CDR3 protein is CSASLGQGGFAEAFF. The CDR3 bases are TGCAGTGCTAGTTTGGGACAGGGAGGCTTCGCTGAAGCTTTCTTT.

The rearrangement uses TRBV9 and TRBJ1-6; no definite D call. V was pared by 0 bases and J by 8 bases, with 12 bases between. Germline V gene lookup returns CDR1 SGDLS and CDR2 YYNGEE. The CDR3 runs 15 residues. In DNA, the CDR3 is TGTGCCAGCAGCGTAGATTGGAAGGGATATTCACCCCTCCACTTT. Translation gives CASSVDWKGYSPLHF.

The chain recombines TRBV7-3 with TRBJ1-6; D not certain. Germline CDR1 reads SGHTA; CDR2 reads FQGTGA. The V end was cut by 1 base, the J end by 10 bases, with 14 bases between. This CDR3 has 15 amino acids. The DNA for the CDR3 is TGTGCCAGCAGCTTAATGGGCAGAATGGACTCACCCCTCCACTTT. Its protein product is CASSLMGRMDSPLHF.

The V gene is TRBV2, the J gene TRBJ2-3, with D maybe TRBD1 (6 bases). Germline V gives CDR1 SNHLY, CDR2 FYNNEI. This CDR3 is 16 amino acids long. V lost 5 bases and J 0 bases, leaving 15 bases between the germline ends. The chain's CDR3 is CASSTGPGHSTDTQYF. DNA for the CDR3: TGTGCCAGCAGTACGGGGCCGGGACACAGCACAGATACGCAGTATTTT. Drawing the rest from reference TRBV2 and TRBJ2-3, the complete variable domain is EPEVTQTPSHQVTQMGQEVILRCVPISNHLYFYWYRQILGQKVEFLVSFYNNEISEKSEIFDDQFSVERPDGSNFTLKIRSTKLEDSAMYFCASSTGPGHSTDTQYFGPGTRLTVL.

The genes are TRBV5-1 and TRBJ2-1; D is tentatively TRBD1 or TRBD2 (6 bases each). The ends were cut back, 1 base at V and 6 bases at J, with 11 bases in the middle. The germline V gene has CDR1 SGHRS and CDR2 YFSETQ. The CDR3 spans 14 residues. CDR3: CASSLRGESNEQFF. The CDR3, as DNA: TGCGCCAGCAGCTTGAGGGGGGAGAGCAATGAGCAGTTCTTC. Full variable domain (remainder filled in from reference TRBV5-1 and TRBJ2-1): KAGVTQTPRYLIKTRGQQVTLSCSPISGHRSVSWYQQTPGQGLQFLFEYFSETQRNKGNFPGRFSGRQFSNSRSEMNVSTLELGDSALYLCASSLRGESNEQFFGPGTRLTVL.

The chain employs TRBV12-3 or TRBV12-4 and TRBJ1-3; the D is unclear. V was clipped by 6 bases and J by 2 bases, with 5 bases between them. This CDR3 region has 12 residues. The CDR3 region has the DNA TGTGCCAGCAGGTCAGCTGGAAACACCATATATTTT. It encodes CASRSAGNTIYF.

V is TRBV2 and J is TRBJ1-1, with D perhaps TRBD1 (5 bases). The germline CDR1 and CDR2 sequences are SNHLY and FYNNEI. V was pared by 8 bases and J by 6 bases, with 7 bases between. The CDR3 is made up of 10 amino acids. The CDR3 sequence: CASGGSEAFF. For the CDR3, the DNA is TGTGCCAGCGGGGGTTCTGAAGCTTTCTTT.

The J gene is TRBJ2-2, the V gene TRBV2, with a tentative D call TRBD1 (6 bases). CDR3 length: 16 amino acids. Germline CDR1 and CDR2: SNHLY and FYNNEI. Trimming stripped 1 base from V and 5 bases from J, with 14 bases between. The DNA of the CDR3 is TGTGCCAGCAGTGAAGATTTGTCAGGGGAAACCGGGGAGCTGTTTTTT. This encodes CASSEDLSGETGELFF.

The chain has TRBV6-5 and TRBJ2-7; 8 bases match TRBD1. The V gene's germline CDR1 is MNHEY and CDR2 SVGAGI. The J segment lost 5 bases and the V segment lost 5 bases, leaving 11 bases of the junction unmatched. The CDR3 runs to 15 residues. The CDR3 protein is CASSLRTGHLDEQYF. The CDR3 region has the DNA TGTGCCAGCAGTCTAAGGACAGGGCACTTGGACGAGCAGTACTTC.

Regarding this clone: The sample carries other DNA sequences with the same CDR3. The gene calls are TRBV7-8 and TRBJ2-7, with 9 bases aligning to TRBD2. Per the germline V gene, CDR1 is SGHVS and CDR2 is FQNEAQ. Trimming cost V 2 bases and J 0 bases; bases outside gene matches: 8. The CDR3 runs 17 residues. The CDR3: CASSLRTSVTSSYEQYF. The CDR3 nucleotides read TGTGCCAGCAGCTTAAGGACTAGCGTAACAAGCTCCTACGAGCAGTACTTC. The full variable domain, with the rest looked up from reference TRBV7-8 and TRBJ2-7, is GAGVSQSPRYKVAKRGQDVALRCDPISGHVSLFWYQQALGQGPEFLTYFQNEAQLDKSGLPSDRFFAERPEGSVSTLKIQRTQQEDSAVYLCASSLRTSVTSSYEQYFGPGTRLTVT.

This clone was recorded only once. The chain employs TRBV29-1 and TRBJ1-2; tentatively, D is TRBD1 (5 bases). Germline lookup yields CDR1 SQVTM and CDR2 ANQGSEA. V shed 6 bases and J shed 4 bases, with 12 bases lying between them. CDR3 length equals 12 residues. CDR3 bases: TGCAGCGTCGACGTAGGGACCTATGGCTACACCTTC. This gives the protein CSVDVGTYGYTF.

This clone was detected once. This chain connects TRBV7-2 to TRBJ2-3; D is perhaps TRBD2 (6 bases). Germline values: CDR1 SGHTA, CDR2 FQGNSA. This CDR3 comprises 14 residues. Trimming stripped 5 bases from V and 3 bases from J, with 12 bases between. The CDR3 DNA is TGTGCCAGCAGCCTGTCGGACTATACAGATACGCAGTATTTT. It specifies CASSLSDYTDTQYF.

CDR3 nucleotides: TGCGCCAGCAGCACCGAAGGACAGGGGCTTAGGGCAGATACGCAGTATTTT. Its protein is CASSTEGQGLRADTQYF. V and J are TRBV5-1 and TRBJ2-3; TRBD1 matches 9 bases. The V gene's germline CDR1 is SGHRS and CDR2 YFSETQ. Germline trimming cut 4 bases from V and 4 bases from J; bases unmatched to any gene: 13. CDR3 length: 17 amino acids.

The gene calls are TRBV6-5 and TRBJ2-5, with D perhaps matching TRBD2 (6 bases). CDR3 size: 15 residues. CDR1 is MNHEY, CDR2 SVGAGI, per germline. Trimming cost V 0 bases and J 4 bases, with 12 bases left between them. The CDR3 sequence is CASSYSAGIGETQYF. Written as DNA, the CDR3 is TGTGCCAGCAGTTACTCGGCGGGGATAGGAGAGACCCAGTACTTC.

The V call is TRBV5-1, the J call TRBJ1-4; tentative D call: TRBD1 (5 bases). The CDR3 runs 14 residues. Germline values: CDR1 SGHRS, CDR2 YFSETQ. V was pared by 2 bases and J by 2 bases, with 7 bases between. CDR3 region: CASSFRDTNEKLFF. Written as DNA, the CDR3 is TGCGCCAGCAGCTTTCGGGACACTAATGAAAAACTGTTTTTT.

This chain connects TRBV5-1 to TRBJ2-1; possible D gene TRBD1, 5 bases. Trimming removed 0 bases from V and 2 bases from J, with 6 bases in between. Germline V gives CDR1 SGHRS, CDR2 YFSETQ. This CDR3 comprises 14 residues. CDR3 protein: CASSLGQTYNEQFF. The CDR3 DNA follows: TGCGCCAGCAGCTTGGGACAGACCTACAATGAGCAGTTCTTC.

The CDR3 coding sequence is TGTGCCTGGAGTGTACATTCCGTGAACACTGAAGCTTTCTTT. Translating gives CAWSVHSVNTEAFF. J is TRBJ1-1 and V is TRBV30; unclear D gene. The CDR3 length is 14 residues. Germline V gene sequence: CDR1 GTSNPN, CDR2 SVGIG (reference sequence). The V and J ends lost 0 bases and 0 bases respectively, with 8 bases between them.

V and J are TRBV6-2 or TRBV6-3 and TRBJ1-4, with D unclear. The V gene's germline CDR1 is MNHEY and CDR2 SVGEGT. This CDR3 has 14 residues. Trimming removed 0 bases from V and 8 bases from J, with 10 bases in between. The CDR3 spells CASSYSNRGEKLFF. The CDR3 coding sequence is TGTGCCAGCAGTTACTCGAACAGAGGAGAAAAACTGTTTTTT.

The rearrangement uses TRBV6-5 and TRBJ1-1; D not certain. Trimming took off 2 bases at V and 1 base at J, with 14 bases between the two ends. CDR3 length: 16 residues. Germline V CDR1 and CDR2: MNHEY, SVGAGI. In nucleotides, the CDR3 is TGTGCCAGCAGTTACAGCCGTACGACTTCGAACACTGAAGCTTTCTTT. This translates into CASSYSRTTSNTEAFF.

This clone has only one observation. V and J are TRBV6-6 and TRBJ1-5; tentative D call: TRBD1 (5 bases). The V end was cut by 2 bases, the J end by 7 bases, with 15 bases between. Looked up from germline, CDR1 is MNHNY and CDR2 is SVGAGI (reference sequence). The CDR3 is made up of 15 amino acids. In nucleotides, the CDR3 is TGTGCCAGCAGTTACACCACAGGTCACGACCAGCCCCAGCATTTT. Translated: CASSYTTGHDQPQHF.

The chain couples TRBV4-3 to TRBJ2-1; 16 bases map to TRBD2. J was trimmed by 0 bases and V by 2 bases; bases with no gene match: 10. This CDR3 contains 21 residues. Germline V gives CDR1 LGHNA, CDR2 YSLEER. The CDR3 region is CASSQYGTSGGAITSYNEQFF. For the CDR3, the DNA is TGCGCCAGCAGCCAATACGGGACTAGCGGGGGGGCCATTACCTCCTACAATGAGCAGTTCTTC.

This chain links TRBV11-1 with TRBJ2-2; maybe TRBD1 (8 bases). The germline gives CDR1 SGHAT, CDR2 FQDESV (reference sequence). This CDR3 spans 16 amino acids. With 2 bases removed from V and 5 bases from J, the gap between germline ends came to 15 bases. CDR3 protein: CASSLFVQGGTGELFF. For the CDR3, the DNA is TGTGCCAGCAGCTTATTTGTACAGGGGGGGACCGGGGAGCTGTTTTTT.

The chain has TRBV19 and TRBJ2-7; D is uncertain. Trimming removed 5 bases at V and 1 base at J, with 12 bases between. The V gene's germline CDR1 is LNHDA and CDR2 SQIVND (reference sequence). This CDR3 region has 14 residues. The CDR3 DNA sequence: TGTGCCAGTAGTTCCCGGACGGCGTCCTACGAGCAGTACTTC. This encodes CASSSRTASYEQYF. Full variable domain (rest looked up from reference TRBV19 and TRBJ2-7): DGGITQSPKYLFRKEGQNVTLSCEQNLNHDAMYWYRQDPGQGLRLIYYSQIVNDFQKGDIAEGYSVSREKKESFPLTVTSAQKNPTAFYLCASSSRTASYEQYFGPGTRLTVT.

The chain is built from TRBV6-5 and TRBJ1-5; no reliable D call. V was shortened by 6 bases and J by 1 base, with 10 bases between the two germline ends. The germline CDR1 and CDR2 sequences are MNHEY and SVGAGI. The CDR3 has 14 amino acids. CDR3 sequence: CASRSPGSNQPQHF. The CDR3 DNA reads TGTGCCAGCAGGTCGCCGGGGAGCAATCAGCCCCAGCATTTT.

This clone showed up just a few times. The CDR3 region is CASSLEGLDNQPQHF. As DNA, the CDR3 is TGTGCCAGCAGTTTAGAAGGGCTAGATAATCAGCCCCAGCATTTT. V is TRBV27 and J is TRBJ1-5; D not resolved. Deletions cut 2 bases from V and 4 bases from J, with 12 bases between. Germline values: CDR1 MNHEY, CDR2 SMNVEV (reference sequence). The CDR3 is 15 residues long.